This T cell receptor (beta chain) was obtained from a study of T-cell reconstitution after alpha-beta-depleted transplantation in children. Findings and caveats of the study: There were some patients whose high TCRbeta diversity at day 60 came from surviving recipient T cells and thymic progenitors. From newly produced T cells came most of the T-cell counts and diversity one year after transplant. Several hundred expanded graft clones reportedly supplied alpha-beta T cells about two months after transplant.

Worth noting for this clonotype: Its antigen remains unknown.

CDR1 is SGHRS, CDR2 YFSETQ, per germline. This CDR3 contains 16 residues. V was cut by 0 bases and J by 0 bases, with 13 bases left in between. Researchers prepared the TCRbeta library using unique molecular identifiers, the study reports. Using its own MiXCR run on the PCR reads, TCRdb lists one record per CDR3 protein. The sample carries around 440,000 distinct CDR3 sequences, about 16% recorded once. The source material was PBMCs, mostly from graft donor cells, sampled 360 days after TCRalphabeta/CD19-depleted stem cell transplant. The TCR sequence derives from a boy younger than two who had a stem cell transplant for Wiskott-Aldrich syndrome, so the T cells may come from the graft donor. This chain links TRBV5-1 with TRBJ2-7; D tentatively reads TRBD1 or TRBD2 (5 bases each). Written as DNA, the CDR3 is TGCGCCAGCAGCTTGGAAGGGACGTTCATCTCCTACGAGCAGTACTTC. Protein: CASSLEGTFISYEQYF.